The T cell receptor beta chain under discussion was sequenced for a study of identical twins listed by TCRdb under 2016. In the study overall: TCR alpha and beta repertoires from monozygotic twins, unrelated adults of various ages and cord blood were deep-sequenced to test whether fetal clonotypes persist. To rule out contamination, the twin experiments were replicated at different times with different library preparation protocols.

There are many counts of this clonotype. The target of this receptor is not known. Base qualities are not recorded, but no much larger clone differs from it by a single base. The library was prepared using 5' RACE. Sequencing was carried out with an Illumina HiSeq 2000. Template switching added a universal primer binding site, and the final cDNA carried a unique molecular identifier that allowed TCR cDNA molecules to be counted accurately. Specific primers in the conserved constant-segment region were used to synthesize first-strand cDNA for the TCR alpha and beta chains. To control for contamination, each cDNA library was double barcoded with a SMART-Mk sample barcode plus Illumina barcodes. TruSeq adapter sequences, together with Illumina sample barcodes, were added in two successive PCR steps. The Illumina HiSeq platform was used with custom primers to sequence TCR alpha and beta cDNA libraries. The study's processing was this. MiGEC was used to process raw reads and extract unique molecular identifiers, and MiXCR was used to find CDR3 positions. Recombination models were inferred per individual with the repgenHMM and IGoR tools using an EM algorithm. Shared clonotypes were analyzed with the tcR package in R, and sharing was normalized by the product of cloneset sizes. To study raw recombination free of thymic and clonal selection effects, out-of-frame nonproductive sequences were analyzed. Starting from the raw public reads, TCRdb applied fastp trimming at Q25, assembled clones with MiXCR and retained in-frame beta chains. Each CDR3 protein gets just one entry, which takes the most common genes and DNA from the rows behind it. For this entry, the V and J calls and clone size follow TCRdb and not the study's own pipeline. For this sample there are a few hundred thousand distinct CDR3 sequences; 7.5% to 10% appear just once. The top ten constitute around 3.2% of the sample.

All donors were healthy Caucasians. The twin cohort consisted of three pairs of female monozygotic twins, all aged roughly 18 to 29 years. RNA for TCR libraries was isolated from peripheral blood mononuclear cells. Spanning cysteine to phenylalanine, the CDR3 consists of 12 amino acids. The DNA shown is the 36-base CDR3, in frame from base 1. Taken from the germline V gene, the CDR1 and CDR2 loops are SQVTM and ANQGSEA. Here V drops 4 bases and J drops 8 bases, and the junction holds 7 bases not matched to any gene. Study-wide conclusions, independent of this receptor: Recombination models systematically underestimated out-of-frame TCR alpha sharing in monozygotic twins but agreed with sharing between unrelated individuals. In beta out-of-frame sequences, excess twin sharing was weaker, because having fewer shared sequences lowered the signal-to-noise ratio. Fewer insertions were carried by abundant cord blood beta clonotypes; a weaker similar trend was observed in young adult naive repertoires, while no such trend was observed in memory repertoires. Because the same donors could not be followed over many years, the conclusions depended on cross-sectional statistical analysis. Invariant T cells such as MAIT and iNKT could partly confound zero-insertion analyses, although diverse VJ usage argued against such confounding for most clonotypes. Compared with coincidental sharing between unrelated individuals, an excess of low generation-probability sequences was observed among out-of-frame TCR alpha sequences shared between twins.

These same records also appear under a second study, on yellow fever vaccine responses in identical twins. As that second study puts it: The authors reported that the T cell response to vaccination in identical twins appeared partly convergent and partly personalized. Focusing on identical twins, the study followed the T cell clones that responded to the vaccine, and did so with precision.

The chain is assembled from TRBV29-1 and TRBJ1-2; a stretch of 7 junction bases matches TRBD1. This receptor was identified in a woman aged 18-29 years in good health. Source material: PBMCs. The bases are TGCAGCGTTGTGAAGGGGGCGTTCGGCTACACCTTC. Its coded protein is CSVVKGAFGYTF.